The clone carrying this T cell receptor (beta chain) was observed a handful of times. As yet, its antigen is unknown. All the patients suffered relapse after autologous stem cell transplantation, and brentuximab vedotin exposure differed. This specimen belongs to a study of PD-1 blockade in classical Hodgkin lymphoma. Study outcomes and limitations: Reported findings placed baseline TCR diversity lower in newly diagnosed patients (compared with healthy donors). Whatever underlies the repertoire differences (possibly disease activity or prior therapy) remains undefined.

The protocol was immunoSEQ multiplex PCR, while the TCRdb copy is restricted to in-frame clones and leaves out a portion. This table has roughly 6,800 clones, 60% to 85% appearing once. The CDR3 covers 15 residues. Unmatched junction bases numbered 6, after V lost 3 bases and J lost 4 bases. Germline V gives CDR1 SEHNR, CDR2 FQNEAQ (reference sequence). V and J are TRBV7-9 and TRBJ1-3; 7 positions agree with TRBD1. This TCR derives from a human donor with classical Hodgkin lymphoma. Sample: peripheral blood mononuclear cells (PBMCs), taken before the second cycle of nivolumab. CDR3 region: CASSFQGGLGNTIYF. DNA of the CDR3: TGTGCCAGCAGCTTCCAGGGGGGCCTCGGAAACACCATATATTTT.